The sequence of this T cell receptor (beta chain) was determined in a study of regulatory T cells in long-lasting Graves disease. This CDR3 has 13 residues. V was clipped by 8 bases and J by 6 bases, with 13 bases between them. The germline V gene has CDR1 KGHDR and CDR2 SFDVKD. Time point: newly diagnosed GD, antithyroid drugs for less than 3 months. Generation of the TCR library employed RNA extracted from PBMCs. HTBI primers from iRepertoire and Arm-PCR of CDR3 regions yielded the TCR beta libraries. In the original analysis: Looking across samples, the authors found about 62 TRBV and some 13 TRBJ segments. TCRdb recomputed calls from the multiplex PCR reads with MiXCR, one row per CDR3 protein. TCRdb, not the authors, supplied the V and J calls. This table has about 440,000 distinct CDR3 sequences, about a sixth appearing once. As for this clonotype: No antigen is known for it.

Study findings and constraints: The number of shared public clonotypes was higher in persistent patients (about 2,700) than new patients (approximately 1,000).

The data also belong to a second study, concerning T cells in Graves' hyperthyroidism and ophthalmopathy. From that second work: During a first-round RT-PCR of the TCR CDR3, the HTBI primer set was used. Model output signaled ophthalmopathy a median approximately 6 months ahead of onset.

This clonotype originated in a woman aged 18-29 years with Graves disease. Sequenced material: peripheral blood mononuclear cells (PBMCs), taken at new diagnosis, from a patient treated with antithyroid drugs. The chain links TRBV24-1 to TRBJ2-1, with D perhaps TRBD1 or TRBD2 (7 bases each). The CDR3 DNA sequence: TGTGCCACCACCCAGGGGGGGGGCAATGAGCAGTTCTTC. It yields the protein CATTQGGGNEQFF.